What follows are 15 T cell receptor beta chains derived from one specimen sequenced in a study of T cell repertoires in ileal Crohn's disease (dated by TCRdb to the late 2010s). Libraries were constructed by the immunoSEQ multiplex PCR assay. This is the immuneACCESS table as TCRdb keeps it, with only in-frame sequences that have V and J called. A part of the clones is gone; compared with another copy, unresolved V genes explain less than half, and the rest is unexplained. This sample holds 6,500 to 7,000 clones; around 80% were observed only once. Approximately 4.1% of the sample rests with the top ten. Sequencing input: ileal tissue. These receptors came from an adult with Crohn's disease.

The chain carries TRBV9 and TRBJ2-3, with 10 bases lining up with TRBD1. Germline V gene data show CDR1 as SGDLS and CDR2 as YYNGEE. The junction had 2 bases not matched to a gene; V was cut back by 3 bases and J by 7 bases. The CDR3 spans 13 residues. This CDR3 reads CASSGQGAYTQYF. DNA for the CDR3: TGTGCCAGCAGCGGACAGGGGGCTTATACGCAGTATTTT.

This rearrangement joins TRBV19 to TRBJ1-2; tentatively, D is TRBD1 (6 bases). Between the trimmed V and J ends, which lost 8 bases and 4 bases, there was a span of 11 bases. CDR1 is LNHDA, CDR2 SQIVND, per germline (reference sequence). The CDR3 runs to 12 residues. CDR3 amino acids: CASHRAVYGYTF. The CDR3 region has the DNA TGTGCCAGTCACAGGGCCGTCTATGGCTACACCTTC.

J is TRBJ1-4 and V is TRBV4-2; D is unclear. V was clipped by 1 base and J by 7 bases, with 10 bases between them. Germline V gives CDR1 LGHNA, CDR2 YNFKEQ. This CDR3 comprises 14 residues. CDR3 DNA sequence: TGTGCCAGCAGCCAAGGGGCGGAGGCTGAAAAACTGTTTTTT. As protein: CASSQGAEAEKLFF.

The chain combines TRBV4-2 with TRBJ1-1; D perhaps matches TRBD1 (5 bases). Germline V CDR1 and CDR2: LGHNA, YNFKEQ. V was trimmed by 0 bases and J by 3 bases, leaving 11 bases between them. The CDR3 covers 15 residues. CDR3 loop: CASSQDSGGDTEAFF. The DNA for the CDR3 is TGTGCCAGCAGCCAAGATAGCGGGGGGGACACTGAAGCTTTCTTT.

J is TRBJ2-3 and V is TRBV27, with 10 bases lining up with TRBD2. With V trimmed by 5 bases and J by 1 base, 3 bases remained unmatched. In germline, CDR1 is MNHEY, CDR2 SMNVEV (reference sequence). This CDR3 comprises 15 residues. CDR3 coding DNA: TGTGCCAGCAGTCCCGGACTAGCGGGCACAGATACGCAGTATTTT. Protein product: CASSPGLAGTDTQYF.

The chain links TRBV4-1 to TRBJ2-4; D possibly corresponds to TRBD1 (6 bases). Trimming shortened V by 2 bases and J by 5 bases, and 16 bases separated the two germline ends. This CDR3 contains 16 residues. The germline V gene has CDR1 MGHRA and CDR2 YSYEKL. The CDR3 protein is CASSQTPDRYQNIQYF. The DNA of the CDR3 is TGCGCCAGCAGCCAAACACCCGACAGGTACCAAAACATTCAGTACTTC.

The chain is built from TRBV5-8 and TRBJ1-2, with 7 bases fitting TRBD1. Germline lookup yields CDR1 SGHTS and CDR2 YDEGEE. V was clipped by 3 bases and J by 0 bases; unmatched bases: 11. The length of the CDR3 is 17 residues. CDR3: CASSSGTVVSSNYGYTF. DNA of the CDR3: TGTGCCAGCAGCTCAGGGACAGTAGTCTCTTCTAACTATGGCTACACCTTC. Drawing the rest from reference TRBV5-8 and TRBJ1-2, the complete variable domain is EAGVTQSPTHLIKTRGQQATLRCSPISGHTSVYWYQQALGLGLQFLLWYDEGEERNRGNFPPRFSGRQFPNYSSELNVNALELEDSALYLCASSSGTVVSSNYGYTFGSGTRLTVV.

V is TRBV10-2 and J is TRBJ1-4; the D is unclear. CDR3 size: 16 residues. V gave up 7 bases and J gave up 4 bases, with 19 bases separating them. Germline CDR1 WSHSY, CDR2 SAAADI. The CDR3 loop reads CASNKGGGTYNEKLFF. CDR3 sequence (DNA): TGCGCCAGCAACAAGGGAGGCGGAACCTATAATGAAAAACTGTTTTTT.

The genes are TRBV10-3 and TRBJ2-1; 12 bases are a match to TRBD2. The ends lost 6 bases at V and 5 bases at J; junction bases unmatched: 11. The CDR3 spans 17 residues. Germline CDR1 reads ENHRY; CDR2 reads SYGVKD. CDR3 sequence reads: CAISPRLAGEVHNEQFF. DNA for the CDR3: TGTGCCATCAGCCCGCGACTAGCGGGAGAGGTCCACAATGAGCAGTTCTTC.

The gene calls are TRBV6-4 and TRBJ1-6, with D perhaps matching TRBD1 (6 bases). The CDR3 totals 14 residues. Germline loops: CDR1 MRHNA, CDR2 SNTAGT. V was clipped by 6 bases and J by 9 bases, with 15 bases between them. Written as DNA, the CDR3 is TGTGCCAGCAGCGCAGGGGAAAGTGGTTCACCCCTCCACTTT. Its translation is CASSAGESGSPLHF.

This chain links TRBV28 with TRBJ1-5, with D perhaps TRBD1 (6 bases). The CDR3 covers 14 residues. Trimming cost V 5 bases and J 4 bases, with 12 bases left between them. Germline CDR1 and CDR2: MDHEN and SYDVKM. As DNA, the CDR3 is TGTGCCAGCAGTCCAGGACAGATAAATCAGCCCCAGCATTTT. This gives the protein CASSPGQINQPQHF.

The chain is built from TRBV7-2 and TRBJ1-2; weak D call: TRBD1 (5 bases). Germline V CDR1 and CDR2: SGHTA, FQGNSA. The CDR3 sequence is 16 residues long. Between the trimmed V and J ends, which lost 5 bases and 6 bases, there was a span of 22 bases. The CDR3 loop reads CASSQTTPQGLHGYTF. CDR3 bases: TGTGCCAGCAGCCAAACCACCCCCCAGGGTTTGCATGGCTACACCTTC.

This chain connects TRBV10-3 to TRBJ2-7, with a weak D call TRBD1 (6 bases). V shed 6 bases and J shed 6 bases, with 15 bases lying between them. The CDR3 totals 13 residues. Germline V CDR1 and CDR2: ENHRY, SYGVKD. Here the CDR3 reads CAISSTGTFEQYF. CDR3 coding DNA: TGTGCCATCAGCTCGACAGGCACCTTCGAGCAGTACTTC.

With regard to this clone: One junction end does not reproduce the germline sequence, and a read error may be involved. The rearrangement joins TRBV7-7 to TRBJ2-5; TRBD2 is a possible D gene (5 bases). Germline V gene lookup returns CDR1 SSHAT and CDR2 FNYEAQ (reference sequence). The CDR3 has 14 amino acids. The CDR3 DNA reads as TGTGCTAGCAGCTTAGATGGAGATGGAGGGACCCAGTACTTC. It translates to CASSLDGDGGTQYF. The full variable domain, in which reference TRBV7-7 and TRBJ2-5 provide the parts outside the CDR3, is GAGVSQSPRYKVTKRGQDVTLRCDPISSHATLYWYQQALGQGPEFLTYFNYEAQPDKSGLPSDRFSAERPEGSISTLTIQRTEQRDSAMYRCASSLDGDGGTQYFGPGTRLLVL.

This clone is a singleton in its sample. This CDR3 is CASSDSEGGTDTQYF. In DNA form, the CDR3 reads TGTGCCAGCAGTGACAGCGAGGGGGGCACAGATACGCAGTATTTT. The chain uses TRBV6-4 and TRBJ2-3; maybe TRBD1 (6 bases). Germline CDR1 is MRHNA and CDR2 is SNTAGT. CDR3 length equals 15 residues. The V end was cut by 2 bases, the J end by 1 base, with 10 bases between.